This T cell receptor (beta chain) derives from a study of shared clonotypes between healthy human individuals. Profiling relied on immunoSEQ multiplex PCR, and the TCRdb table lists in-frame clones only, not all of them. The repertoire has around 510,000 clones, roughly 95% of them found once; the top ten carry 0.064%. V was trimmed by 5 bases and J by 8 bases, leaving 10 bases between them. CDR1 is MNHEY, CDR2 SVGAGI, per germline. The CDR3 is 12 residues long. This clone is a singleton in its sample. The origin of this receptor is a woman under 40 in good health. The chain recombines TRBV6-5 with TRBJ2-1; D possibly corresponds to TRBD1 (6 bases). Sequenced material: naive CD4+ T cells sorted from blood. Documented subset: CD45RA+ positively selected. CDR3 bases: TGTGCCAGCAGTGACAGGCGCTATGAGCAGTTCTTC. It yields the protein CASSDRRYEQFF.